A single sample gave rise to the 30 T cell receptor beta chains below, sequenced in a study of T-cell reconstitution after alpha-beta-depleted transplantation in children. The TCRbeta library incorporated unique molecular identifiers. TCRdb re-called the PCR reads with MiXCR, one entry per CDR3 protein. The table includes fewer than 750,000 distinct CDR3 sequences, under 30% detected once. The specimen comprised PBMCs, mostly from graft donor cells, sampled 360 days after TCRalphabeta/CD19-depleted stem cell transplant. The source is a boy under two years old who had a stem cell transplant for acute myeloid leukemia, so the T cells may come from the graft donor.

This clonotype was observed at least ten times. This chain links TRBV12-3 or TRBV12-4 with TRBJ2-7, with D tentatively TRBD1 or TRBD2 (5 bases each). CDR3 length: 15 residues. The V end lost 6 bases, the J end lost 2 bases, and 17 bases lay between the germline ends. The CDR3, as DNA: TGTGCCAGCAGATCTACCGGGACCACTACCTACGAGCAGTACTTC. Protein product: CASRSTGTTTYEQYF.

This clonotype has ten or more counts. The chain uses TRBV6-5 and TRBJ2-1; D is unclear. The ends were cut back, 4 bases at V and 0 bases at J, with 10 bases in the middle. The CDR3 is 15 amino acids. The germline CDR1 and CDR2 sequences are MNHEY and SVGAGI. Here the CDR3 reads CASSSGPSSYNEQFF. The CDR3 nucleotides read TGTGCCAGCAGTTCTGGGCCGAGCTCCTACAATGAGCAGTTCTTC.

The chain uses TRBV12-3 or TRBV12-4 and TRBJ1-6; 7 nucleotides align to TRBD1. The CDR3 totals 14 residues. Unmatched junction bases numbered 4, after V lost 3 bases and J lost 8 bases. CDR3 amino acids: CASSFGTVDSPLHF. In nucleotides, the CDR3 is TGTGCCAGCAGTTTTGGGACAGTGGATTCACCCCTCCACTTT.

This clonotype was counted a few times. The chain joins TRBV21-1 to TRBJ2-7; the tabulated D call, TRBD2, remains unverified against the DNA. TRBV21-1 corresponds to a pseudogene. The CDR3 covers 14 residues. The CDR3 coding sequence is TGTGCCAGCAGCAAACAGCGGGGGGACTACGAGCAGTACTTC. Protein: CASSKQRGDYEQYF.

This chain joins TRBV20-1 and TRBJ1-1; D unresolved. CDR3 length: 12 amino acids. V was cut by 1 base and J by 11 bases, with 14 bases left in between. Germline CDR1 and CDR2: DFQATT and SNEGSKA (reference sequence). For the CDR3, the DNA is TGCAGTGCTAGAGGTCTTTTGGGTACCGCTTTCTTT. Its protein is CSARGLLGTAFF.

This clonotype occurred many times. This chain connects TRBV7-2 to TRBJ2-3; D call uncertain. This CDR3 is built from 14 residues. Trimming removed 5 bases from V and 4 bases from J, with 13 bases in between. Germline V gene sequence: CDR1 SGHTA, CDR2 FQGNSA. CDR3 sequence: CASSSPRSPDTQYF. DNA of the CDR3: TGTGCCAGCAGCAGCCCGCGCTCTCCAGATACGCAGTATTTT.

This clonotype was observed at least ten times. The CDR3 protein is CASSGDSTYEQYV. For the CDR3, the DNA is TGTGCCAGCAGTGGGGACAGTACCTACGAGCAGTACGTC. This chain uses TRBV2 with TRBJ2-7; 7 positions match TRBD1. Losses at the gene ends were 4 bases for V and 2 bases for J; bases not matched to a gene: 2. Germline assignment: CDR1 SNHLY and CDR2 FYNNEI. The CDR3 runs to 13 residues.

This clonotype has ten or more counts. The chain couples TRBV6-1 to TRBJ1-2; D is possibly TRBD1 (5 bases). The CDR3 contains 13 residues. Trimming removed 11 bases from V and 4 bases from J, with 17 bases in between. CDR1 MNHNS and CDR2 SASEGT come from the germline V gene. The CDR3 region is CASYSQGPYGYTF. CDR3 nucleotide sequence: TGTGCCTCATACTCTCAGGGCCCCTATGGCTACACCTTC.

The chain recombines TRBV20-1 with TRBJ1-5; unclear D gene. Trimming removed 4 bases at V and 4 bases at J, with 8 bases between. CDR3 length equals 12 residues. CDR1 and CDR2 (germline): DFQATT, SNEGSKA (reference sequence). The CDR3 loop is CSATDQNQPQHF. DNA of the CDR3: TGCAGTGCTACAGACCAGAATCAGCCCCAGCATTTT.

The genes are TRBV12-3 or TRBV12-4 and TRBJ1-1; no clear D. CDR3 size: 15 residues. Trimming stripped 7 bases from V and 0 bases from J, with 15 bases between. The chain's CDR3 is CASTNLKTMNTEAFF. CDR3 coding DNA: TGTGCCAGCACCAACCTGAAAACCATGAACACTGAAGCTTTCTTT.

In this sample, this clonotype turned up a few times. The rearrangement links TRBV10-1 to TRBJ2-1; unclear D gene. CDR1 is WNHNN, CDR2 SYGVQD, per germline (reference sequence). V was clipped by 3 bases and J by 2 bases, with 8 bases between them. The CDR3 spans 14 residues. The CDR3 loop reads CASSDGAPYNEQFF. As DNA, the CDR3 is TGCGCCAGCAGTGACGGTGCGCCCTACAATGAGCAGTTCTTC.

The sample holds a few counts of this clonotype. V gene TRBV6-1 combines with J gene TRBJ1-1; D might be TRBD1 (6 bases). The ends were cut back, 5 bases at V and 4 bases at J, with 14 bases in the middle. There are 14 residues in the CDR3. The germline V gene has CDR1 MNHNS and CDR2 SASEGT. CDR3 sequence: CASSPPGQSTEAFF. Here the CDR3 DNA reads TGTGCCAGCAGTCCCCCCGGACAGAGCACTGAAGCTTTCTTT.

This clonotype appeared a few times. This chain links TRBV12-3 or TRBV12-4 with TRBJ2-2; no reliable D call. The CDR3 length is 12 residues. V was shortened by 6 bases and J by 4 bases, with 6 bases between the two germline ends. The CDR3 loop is CASSSLTGELFF. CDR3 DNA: TGTGCCAGCAGCTCCCTCACCGGGGAGCTGTTTTTT.

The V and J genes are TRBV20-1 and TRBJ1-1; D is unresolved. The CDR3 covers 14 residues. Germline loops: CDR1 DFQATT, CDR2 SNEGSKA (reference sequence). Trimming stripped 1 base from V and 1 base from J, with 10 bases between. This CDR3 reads CSARVEVPNTEAFF. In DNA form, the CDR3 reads TGCAGTGCTAGAGTGGAGGTGCCGAACACTGAAGCTTTCTTT.

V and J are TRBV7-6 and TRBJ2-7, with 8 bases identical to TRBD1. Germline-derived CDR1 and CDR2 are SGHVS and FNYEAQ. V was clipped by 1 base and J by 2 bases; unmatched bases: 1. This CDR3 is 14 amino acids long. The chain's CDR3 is CASSLEGQAYEQYF. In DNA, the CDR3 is TGTGCCAGCAGCTTAGAGGGACAGGCCTACGAGCAGTACTTC.

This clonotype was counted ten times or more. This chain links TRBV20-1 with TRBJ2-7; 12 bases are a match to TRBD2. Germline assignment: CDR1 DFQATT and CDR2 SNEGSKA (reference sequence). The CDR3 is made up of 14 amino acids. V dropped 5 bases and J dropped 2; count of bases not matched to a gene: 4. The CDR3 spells CSAPGLAGTYEQYF. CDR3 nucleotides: TGCAGTGCTCCGGGACTAGCGGGTACCTACGAGCAGTACTTC.

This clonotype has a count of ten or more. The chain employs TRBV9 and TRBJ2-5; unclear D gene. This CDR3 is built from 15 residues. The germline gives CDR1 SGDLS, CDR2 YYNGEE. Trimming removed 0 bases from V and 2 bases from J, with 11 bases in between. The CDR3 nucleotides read TGTGCCAGCAGCGTAGCGACAACTGTTCAAGAGACCCAGTACTTC. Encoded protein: CASSVATTVQETQYF.

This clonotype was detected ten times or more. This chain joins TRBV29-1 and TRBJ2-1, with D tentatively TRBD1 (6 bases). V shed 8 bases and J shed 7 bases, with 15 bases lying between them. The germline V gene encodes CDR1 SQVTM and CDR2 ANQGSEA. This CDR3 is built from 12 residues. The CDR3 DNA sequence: TGCAGCTCAAACGGACAGTTAAATGAGCAGTTCTTC. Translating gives CSSNGQLNEQFF.

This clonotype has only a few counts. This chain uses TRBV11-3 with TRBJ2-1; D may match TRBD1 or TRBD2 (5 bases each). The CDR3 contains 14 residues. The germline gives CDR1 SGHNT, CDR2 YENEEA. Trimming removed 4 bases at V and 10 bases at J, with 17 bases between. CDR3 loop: CASSSWDPAGEQFF. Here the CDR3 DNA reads TGTGCCAGCAGCTCATGGGACCCCGCAGGGGAGCAGTTCTTC.

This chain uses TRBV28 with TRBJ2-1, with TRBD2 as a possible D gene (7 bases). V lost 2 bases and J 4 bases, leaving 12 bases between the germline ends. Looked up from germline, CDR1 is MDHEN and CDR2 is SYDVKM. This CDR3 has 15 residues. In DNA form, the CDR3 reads TGTGCCAGCAGTTTAGCGGGGGCCCAATACAATGAGCAGTTCTTC. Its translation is CASSLAGAQYNEQFF.

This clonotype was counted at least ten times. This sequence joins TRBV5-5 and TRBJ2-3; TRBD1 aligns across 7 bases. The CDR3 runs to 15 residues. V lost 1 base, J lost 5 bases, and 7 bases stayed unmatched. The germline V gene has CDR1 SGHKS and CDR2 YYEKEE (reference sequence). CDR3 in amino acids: CASSLPTGYGDTQYF. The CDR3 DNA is TGTGCCAGCAGCTTGCCGACAGGGTACGGAGATACGCAGTATTTT.

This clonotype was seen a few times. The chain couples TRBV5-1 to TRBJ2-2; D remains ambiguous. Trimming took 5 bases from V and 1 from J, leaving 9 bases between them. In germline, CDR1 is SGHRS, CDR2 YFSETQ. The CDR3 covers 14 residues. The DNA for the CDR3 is TGCGCCAGCAGAACTCCCGGGAACACCGGGGAGCTGTTTTTT. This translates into CASRTPGNTGELFF.

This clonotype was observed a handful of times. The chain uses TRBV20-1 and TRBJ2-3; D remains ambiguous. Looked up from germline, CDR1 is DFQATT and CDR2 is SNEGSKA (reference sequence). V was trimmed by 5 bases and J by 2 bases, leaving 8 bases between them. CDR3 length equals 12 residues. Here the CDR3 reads CSAHFNTDTQYF. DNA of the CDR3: TGCAGTGCTCACTTTAACACAGATACGCAGTATTTT.

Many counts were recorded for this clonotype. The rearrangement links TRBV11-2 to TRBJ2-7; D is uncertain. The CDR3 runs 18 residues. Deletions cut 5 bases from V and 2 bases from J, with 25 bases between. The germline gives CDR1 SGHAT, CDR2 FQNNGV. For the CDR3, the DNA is TGTGCCAGCAGCCTACAGCGACGCCTTAACCCCTACACCTACGAGCAGTACTTC. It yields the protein CASSLQRRLNPYTYEQYF. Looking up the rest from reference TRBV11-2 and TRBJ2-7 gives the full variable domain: EAGVAQSPRYKIIEKRQSVAFWCNPISGHATLYWYQQILGQGPKLLIQFQNNGVVDDSQLPKDRFSAERLKGVDSTLKIQPAKLEDSAVYLCASSLQRRLNPYTYEQYFGPGTRLTVT.

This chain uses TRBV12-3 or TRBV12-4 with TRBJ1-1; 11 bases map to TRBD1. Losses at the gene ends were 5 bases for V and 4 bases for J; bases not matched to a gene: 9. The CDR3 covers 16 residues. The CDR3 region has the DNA TGTGCCAGCAGTGCCTTTGGAGGACAGGGGGCCACTGAAGCTTTCTTT. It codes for CASSAFGGQGATEAFF.

The CDR3 sequence is CASSTAGNSADTQYF. As DNA, the CDR3 is TGCGCCAGCAGCACTGCAGGGAACTCCGCCGATACGCAGTATTTT. This chain links TRBV5-1 with TRBJ2-3; D perhaps matches TRBD1 (5 bases). Germline V lookup: CDR1 SGHRS, CDR2 YFSETQ. The CDR3 spans 15 residues. V gave up 4 bases and J gave up 6 bases, with 18 bases separating them. Based on the CDR3 plus reference TRBV5-1 and TRBJ2-3, the full variable domain is KAGVTQTPRYLIKTRGQQVTLSCSPISGHRSVSWYQQTPGQGLQFLFEYFSETQRNKGNFPGRFSGRQFSNSRSEMNVSTLELGDSALYLCASSTAGNSADTQYFGPGTRLTVL.

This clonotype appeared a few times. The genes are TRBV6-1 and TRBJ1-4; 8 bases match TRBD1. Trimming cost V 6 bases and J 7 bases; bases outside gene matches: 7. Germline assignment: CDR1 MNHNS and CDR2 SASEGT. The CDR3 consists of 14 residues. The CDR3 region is CASRATGGSEKLFF. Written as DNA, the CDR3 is TGTGCCAGCAGGGCTACAGGGGGGAGTGAAAAACTGTTTTTT.

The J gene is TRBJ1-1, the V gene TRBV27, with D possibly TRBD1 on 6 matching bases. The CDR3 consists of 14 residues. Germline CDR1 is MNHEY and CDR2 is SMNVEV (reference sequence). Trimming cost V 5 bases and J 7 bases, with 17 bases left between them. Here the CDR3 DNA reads TGTGCCAGCAGTCCACAGGGTATAGGTGATGAAGCTTTCTTT. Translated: CASSPQGIGDEAFF.

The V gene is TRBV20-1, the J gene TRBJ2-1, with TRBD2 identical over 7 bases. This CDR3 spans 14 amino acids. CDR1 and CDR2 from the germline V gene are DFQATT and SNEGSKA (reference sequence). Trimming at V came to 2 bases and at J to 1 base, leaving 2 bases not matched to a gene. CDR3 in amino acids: CSARLLASYNEQFF. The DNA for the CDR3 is TGCAGTGCTAGATTACTAGCGTCCTACAATGAGCAGTTCTTC.

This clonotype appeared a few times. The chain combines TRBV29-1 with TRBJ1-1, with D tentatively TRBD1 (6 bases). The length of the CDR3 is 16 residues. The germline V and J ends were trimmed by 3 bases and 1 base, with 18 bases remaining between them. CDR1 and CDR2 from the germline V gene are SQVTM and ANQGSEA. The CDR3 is CSVEGVLRGGNTEAFF. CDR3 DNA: TGCAGCGTTGAGGGGGTTTTGAGGGGGGGGAACACTGAAGCTTTCTTT.